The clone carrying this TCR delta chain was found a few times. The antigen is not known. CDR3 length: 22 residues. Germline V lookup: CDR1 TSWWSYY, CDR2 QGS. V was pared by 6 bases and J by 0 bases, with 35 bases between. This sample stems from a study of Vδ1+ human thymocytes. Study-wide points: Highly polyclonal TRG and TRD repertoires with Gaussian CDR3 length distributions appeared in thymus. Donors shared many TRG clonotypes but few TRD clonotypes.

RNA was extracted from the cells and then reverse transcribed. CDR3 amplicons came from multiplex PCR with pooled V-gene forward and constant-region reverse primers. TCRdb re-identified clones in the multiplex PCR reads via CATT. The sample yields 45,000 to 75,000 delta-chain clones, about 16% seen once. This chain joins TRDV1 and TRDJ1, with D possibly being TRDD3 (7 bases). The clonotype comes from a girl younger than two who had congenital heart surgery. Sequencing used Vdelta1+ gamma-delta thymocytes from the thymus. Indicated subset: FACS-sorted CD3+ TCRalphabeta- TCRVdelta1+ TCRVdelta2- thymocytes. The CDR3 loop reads CALGKLLLPGTSGGLYTDKLIF. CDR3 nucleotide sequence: TGTGCTCTTGGAAAACTTCTCCTACCTGGGACGTCTGGGGGGCTGTACACCGATAAACTCATCTTT.